The clone carrying this T cell receptor (beta chain) was seen once. Germline loops: CDR1 MNHEY, CDR2 SMNVEV (reference sequence). V trimming: 0 bases; J trimming: 5 bases; junction bases outside the gene matches: 8. This CDR3 is built from 16 residues. Study members were between 18 and 89 years old and lived in around 24 US regions. The record originates from a study of blood T cell repertoires in COVID-19. Study details: Samples of COVID-19 (acute and convalescent) were obtained from the United States, Italy and Spain. In each case, the material was cDNA or gDNA derived from T cells, B-cell-depleted T cells, or PBMCs.

TCRdb's copy holds only in-frame clones and misses some; the assay was immunoSEQ multiplex PCR. The repertoire has 300,000 to 500,000 clones, over 75% of them found once; the top ten carry 0.97%. This sequence joins TRBV27 and TRBJ1-2, with TRBD1 matching over 8 bases. The sample taken for sequencing was PBMCs or T cells enriched from blood (not recorded which). The source is a woman aged 25 to 39 with acute COVID-19. CDR3 protein: CASSLSPQGARYGYTF. The CDR3 DNA follows: TGTGCCAGCAGTTTATCACCTCAGGGGGCGAGGTATGGCTACACCTTC.